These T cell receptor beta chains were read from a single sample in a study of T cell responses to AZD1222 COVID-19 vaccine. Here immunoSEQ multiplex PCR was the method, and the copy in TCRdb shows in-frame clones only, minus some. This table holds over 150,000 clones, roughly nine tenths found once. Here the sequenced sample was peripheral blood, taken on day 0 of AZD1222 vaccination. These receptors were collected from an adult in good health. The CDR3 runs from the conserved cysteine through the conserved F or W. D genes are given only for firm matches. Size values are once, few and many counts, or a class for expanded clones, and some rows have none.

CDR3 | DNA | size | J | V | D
CASSTGLAGGAREQYF | TGTGCCAGCAGCACCGGACTAGCGGGCGGGGCTCGGGAGCAGTACTTC | few | TRBJ2-7 | TRBV7-2 | TRBD2
CASSLAGGYEQYF | TGTGCCAGCAGTTTAGCAGGGGGCTACGAGCAGTACTTC | - | TRBJ2-7 | TRBV12-3/TRBV12-4 | -
CASSVDIVTEAFF | TGTGCCAGCAGCGTCGACATTGTTACTGAAGCTTTCTTT | - | TRBJ1-1 | TRBV5-5 | -
CASTLLNTGGYGYTF | TGTGCCAGCACCCTTCTAAATACAGGGGGATATGGCTACACCTTC | - | TRBJ1-2 | TRBV9 | TRBD1
CASSQGSWGYTF | TGTGCCAGCAGCCAAGGGTCTTGGGGCTACACCTTC | - | TRBJ1-2 | TRBV14 | -
CASSPEGRVGADTQYF | TGTGCCAGCAGTCCCGAGGGACGCGTCGGGGCAGATACGCAGTATTTT | - | TRBJ2-3 | TRBV7-9 | -
CASSPLRMSPYGYTF | TGTGCCAGCAGCCCCCTTCGGATGTCTCCTTATGGCTACACCTTC | once | TRBJ1-2 | TRBV5-6 | -
CASSDKTRGYTF | TGTGCCAGCAGTGATAAGACGCGTGGCTACACCTTC | - | TRBJ1-2 | TRBV25-1 | -
CASSQFRDVGSYNEQFF | TGCGCCAGCAGCCAATTCCGGGACGTCGGCTCCTACAATGAGCAGTTCTTC | once | TRBJ2-1 | TRBV4-3 | -
CASSKMTGGEQYF | TGTGCCAGCAGTAAAATGACCGGGGGCGAGCAGTACTTC | once | TRBJ2-7 | TRBV12-3/TRBV12-4 | -
CASSYSIVAGADGYTF | TGTGCCAGCAGTTACTCGATCGTGGCAGGGGCGGATGGCTACACCTTC | - | TRBJ1-2 | TRBV6-2/TRBV6-3 | -
CASSLEGSVGEKLFF | TGCGCCAGCAGCTTGGAAGGGAGTGTCGGCGAAAAACTGTTTTTT | - | TRBJ1-4 | TRBV5-1 | -
CASSLLNTEAFF | TGTGCCAGCAGCTTGTTGAACACTGAAGCTTTCTTT | - | TRBJ1-1 | TRBV5-5 | -
CASSVTTGADEKLFF | TGTGCCAGCAGCGTGACGACAGGGGCGGATGAAAAACTGTTTTTT | - | TRBJ1-4 | TRBV9 | TRBD1
CASSTQGQGNYGYTF | TGTGCCAGCAGCACTCAGGGACAGGGGAACTATGGCTACACCTTC | - | TRBJ1-2 | TRBV7-2 | TRBD1
CSASQGGGYTF | TGCAGTGCTAGCCAGGGAGGTGGCTACACCTTC | - | TRBJ1-2 | TRBV20-1 | -
CASSLTGGGTEAFF | TGTGCCAGCAGCCTTACAGGCGGGGGGACTGAAGCTTTCTTT | - | TRBJ1-1 | TRBV7-2 | -
CASSEARPTDTQYF | TGTGCCAGCAGTGAGGCTAGGCCCACAGATACGCAGTATTTT | - | TRBJ2-3 | TRBV25-1 | -
CASRQTGTVSRETQYF | TGTGCCAGCAGGCAGACAGGAACCGTTTCCCGAGAGACCCAGTACTTC | - | TRBJ2-5 | TRBV11-2 | -
CAISESPYEQYF | TGTGCCATCAGTGAATCGCCGTACGAGCAGTACTTC | - | TRBJ2-7 | TRBV10-3 | -
CASSQQHMGQETQYF | TGTGCCAGCAGCCAACAGCACATGGGACAAGAGACCCAGTACTTC | - | TRBJ2-5 | TRBV3-1/TRBV3-2 | -
CASSTPGLAGGRITGELFF | TGTGCCAGTAGTACCCCGGGACTAGCGGGGGGGCGTATCACCGGGGAGCTGTTTTTT | - | TRBJ2-2 | TRBV19 | TRBD2
CASSLNSNTEAFF | TGTGCCAGCAGTCTTAATTCTAACACTGAAGCTTTCTTT | - | TRBJ1-1 | TRBV6-5 | -
CASRGPPTDTQYF | TGTGCCAGCAGGGGGCCCCCCACAGATACGCAGTATTTT | - | TRBJ2-3 | TRBV4-2 | -
CASSGDRMNTGELFF | TGTGCCAGCAGCGGGGACAGGATGAACACCGGGGAGCTGTTTTTT | - | TRBJ2-2 | TRBV9 | TRBD1
CASSQARNYGYTF | TGTGCCAGCAGCCAAGCCAGAAACTATGGCTACACCTTC | - | TRBJ1-2 | TRBV3-1/TRBV3-2 | -
CASSWVGQGAETQYF | TGTGCCAGCAGCTGGGTCGGACAGGGCGCAGAGACCCAGTACTTC | once | TRBJ2-5 | TRBV7-9 | TRBD1
CASSLGLTGRDYEQYF | TGTGCCAGCAGCTTGGGTTTGACAGGGAGGGATTACGAGCAGTACTTC | - | TRBJ2-7 | TRBV7-9 | -
CASSLEGRNTIYF | TGTGCCAGCAGTTTAGAGGGGAGAAACACCATATATTTT | - | TRBJ1-3 | TRBV12-3/TRBV12-4 | -
CASSEDRANTEAFF | TGCGCCAGCAGCGAGGACAGAGCGAACACTGAAGCTTTCTTT | - | TRBJ1-1 | TRBV5-1 | -
CVSSIGLGGAFF | TGTGTCAGTAGTATCGGACTGGGGGGAGCTTTCTTT | - | TRBJ1-1 | TRBV19 | -
CSVEDVHGYTF | TGCAGCGTTGAAGACGTGCATGGCTACACCTTC | - | TRBJ1-2 | TRBV29-1 | -
CASSLLSPSTDTQYF | TGTGCCAGCAGTTTATTGTCCCCTAGCACAGATACGCAGTATTTT | - | TRBJ2-3 | TRBV27 | -
CASSLQGYNEQFF | TGTGCCAGCAGCTTACAGGGGTACAATGAGCAGTTCTTC | - | TRBJ2-1 | TRBV7-3 | -
CASSYYPAPPNTGELFF | TGTGCCAGCAGTTACTACCCCGCCCCCCCGAACACCGGGGAGCTGTTTTTT | - | TRBJ2-2 | TRBV6-2/TRBV6-3 | -
CASSPREGRNQPQHF | TGCGCCAGCAGCCCACGGGAGGGCCGCAATCAGCCCCAGCATTTT | - | TRBJ1-5 | TRBV5-1 | -
CASSQDEGYSYEQYF | TGTGCCAGCAGCCAAGATGAGGGCTACTCCTACGAGCAGTACTTC | - | TRBJ2-7 | TRBV4-2 | -
CASRTSLYF | TGTGCCAGTAGGACTAGTTTGTACTTC | - | TRBJ2-7 | TRBV19 | -
CASSHGQGDGYTF | TGTGCCAGCAGTCATGGACAGGGCGATGGCTACACCTTC | - | TRBJ1-2 | TRBV27 | TRBD1
CASSLDRENTEAFF | TGTGCCAGCAGCTTGGACAGGGAGAACACTGAAGCTTTCTTT | few | TRBJ1-1 | TRBV5-4 | -